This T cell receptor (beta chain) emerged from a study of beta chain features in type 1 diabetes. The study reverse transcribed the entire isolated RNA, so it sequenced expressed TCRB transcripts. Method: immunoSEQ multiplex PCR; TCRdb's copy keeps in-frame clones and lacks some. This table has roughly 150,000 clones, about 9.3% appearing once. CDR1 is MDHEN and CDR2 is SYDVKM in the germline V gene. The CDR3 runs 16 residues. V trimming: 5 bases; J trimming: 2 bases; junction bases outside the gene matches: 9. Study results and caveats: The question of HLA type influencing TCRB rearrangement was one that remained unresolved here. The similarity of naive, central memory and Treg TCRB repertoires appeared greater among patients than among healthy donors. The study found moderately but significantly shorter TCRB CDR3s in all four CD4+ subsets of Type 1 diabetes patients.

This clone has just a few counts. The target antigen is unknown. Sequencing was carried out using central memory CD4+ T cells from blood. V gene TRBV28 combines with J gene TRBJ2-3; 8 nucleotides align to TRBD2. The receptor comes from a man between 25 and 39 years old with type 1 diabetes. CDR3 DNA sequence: TGTGCCAGCAGTCCGGGGGGGGAGATACTCACAGATACGCAGTATTTT. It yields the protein CASSPGGEILTDTQYF.